This TCR beta chain was sequenced during a study of identifying expanded T cells in peripheral blood. Study-wide findings and caveats: Across healthy donors, higher total template counts meant significantly greater roughly 2-week count variance. Technical replicates showed around 1.2 changed clones; two weeks about 16; four weeks 19.

V was cut by 5 bases and J by 4 bases, with 14 bases left in between. The CDR3 has 14 amino acids. CDR1 and CDR2 (germline): LGHNA, YNFKEQ. Some clones are missing from TCRdb's copy, which holds only in-frame ones; the method was immunoSEQ multiplex PCR. The data hold under 100,000 clones, with about 87% observed a single time. Concerning this clone itself: Its target is not known.

Healthy donors had no documented immune events, such as infections, while sampled. This rearrangement joins TRBV4-2 to TRBJ2-5, with D maybe TRBD2 (6 bases). The TCR was taken from a person aged 18 to 69 in good health. Specimen: blood. The CDR3 protein is CASSGLKTGETQYF. CDR3 bases: TGTGCCAGCAGCGGACTAAAGACTGGAGAGACCCAGTACTTC.